This T cell receptor (beta chain) emerged from a study of blood T cell repertoires in COVID-19. Study-level information: Researchers got acute and convalescent COVID-19 samples from the United States, Italy and Spain. T cells, B-cell-depleted T cells, or PBMCs provided the cDNA or gDNA that served as material.

Source study methods: Amplified reference gene primers provided the basis for estimating nucleated cell counts. Clones were sequenced by immunoSEQ multiplex PCR, and TCRdb holds only the in-frame ones, with some missing. That table furnishes V, J and clone size, whereas the DNA furnished D and trimming. The sample comprises around 89,000 clones, about nine tenths of which are singletons, and roughly 8.7% rests with the top ten. Looked up from germline, CDR1 is GTSNPN and CDR2 is SVGIG (reference sequence). The ends were cut back, 0 bases at V and 5 bases at J, with 7 bases in the middle. The CDR3 is 13 amino acids.

The chain couples TRBV30 to TRBJ2-2; D might be TRBD1 (6 bases). What was sequenced was peripheral blood. The TCR sequence derives from a man between 45 and 60 years old with acute or convalescent COVID-19. CDR3 DNA: TGTGCCTGGAGTGTACAGGGAACCGGGGAGCTGTTTTTT. Translated, it gives CAWSVQGTGELFF.